These T cell receptor beta chains were read from a single sample in a study of T cell responses to AZD1222 COVID-19 vaccine. Sequencing was performed with immunoSEQ multiplex PCR; in TCRdb, only in-frame clones are kept and a portion is missing. The sample lists about 150,000 clones; around nine tenths were seen once. Sample: peripheral blood, taken on day 0 of AZD1222 vaccination. The receptors were gathered from an adult in good health. Both conserved end residues are part of each CDR3. Each record gives: clone size, V gene, D gene, J gene, CDR3 protein, CDR3 DNA. A D gene is named only where the DNA matches it firmly. Rows give clone size only sometimes, using once, few, many, or a class for an expanded clone.

clone_size: NA
v_call: TRBV19
d_call: TRBD2
j_call: TRBJ2-7
cdr3_aa: CASSTLAGARGEQYF
cdr3_nt: TGTGCCAGTAGTACTCTAGCGGGAGCAAGAGGAGAGCAGTACTTC

clone_size: many
v_call: TRBV3-1/TRBV3-2
d_call: TRBD1
j_call: TRBJ1-1
cdr3_aa: CASSLPPGTGTEAFF
cdr3_nt: TGTGCCAGCAGCCTCCCCCCCGGGACAGGGACTGAAGCTTTCTTT

clone_size: NA
v_call: TRBV3-1/TRBV3-2
d_call: NA
j_call: TRBJ1-6
cdr3_aa: CASSQEALGPLHF
cdr3_nt: TGTGCCAGCAGCCAAGAAGCGCTGGGACCCCTCCACTTT

clone_size: few
v_call: TRBV4-3
d_call: NA
j_call: TRBJ1-6
cdr3_aa: CASSQESMGTYNSPLHF
cdr3_nt: TGCGCCAGCAGCCAAGAAAGTATGGGTACCTATAATTCACCCCTCCACTTT

clone_size: once
v_call: TRBV7-8
d_call: NA
j_call: TRBJ2-7
cdr3_aa: CASSLAGVVGEQYF
cdr3_nt: TGTGCCAGCAGCTTAGCAGGGGTAGTAGGGGAGCAGTACTTC

clone_size: NA
v_call: TRBV19
d_call: TRBD1
j_call: TRBJ2-3
cdr3_aa: CASSRTGATDTQYF
cdr3_nt: TGTGCCAGTAGTAGGACAGGGGCAACGGATACGCAGTATTTT

clone_size: NA
v_call: TRBV7-9
d_call: NA
j_call: TRBJ1-6
cdr3_aa: CASSRDGNSPLHF
cdr3_nt: TGTGCCAGCAGCCGGGACGGCAATTCACCCCTCCACTTT

clone_size: NA
v_call: TRBV11-2
d_call: TRBD1
j_call: TRBJ1-2
cdr3_aa: CASSSGTGGLDGYTF
cdr3_nt: TGTGCCAGCAGCTCCGGGACAGGGGGCTTAGATGGCTACACCTTC

clone_size: NA
v_call: TRBV18
d_call: NA
j_call: TRBJ2-3
cdr3_aa: CASSPKQSIYTDTQYF
cdr3_nt: TGTGCCAGCTCACCAAAACAGTCGATTTACACAGATACGCAGTATTTT

clone_size: NA
v_call: TRBV7-2
d_call: NA
j_call: TRBJ2-1
cdr3_aa: CASSQLDRIEQFF
cdr3_nt: TGTGCCAGCAGCCAATTGGACCGGATTGAGCAGTTCTTC

clone_size: NA
v_call: TRBV6-5
d_call: TRBD1
j_call: TRBJ1-2
cdr3_aa: CASRRPGQSYGYTF
cdr3_nt: TGTGCCAGCAGGCGCCCGGGACAGTCCTATGGCTACACCTTC

clone_size: few
v_call: TRBV3-1/TRBV3-2
d_call: NA
j_call: TRBJ1-6
cdr3_aa: CASSHPGDSPLHF
cdr3_nt: TGTGCCAGCAGCCACCCCGGGGATTCACCCCTCCACTTT

clone_size: NA
v_call: TRBV28
d_call: NA
j_call: TRBJ1-2
cdr3_aa: CASAGHRRGYTF
cdr3_nt: TGTGCCAGCGCGGGACACCGTCGCGGCTACACCTTC

clone_size: NA
v_call: TRBV6-2/TRBV6-3
d_call: NA
j_call: TRBJ2-2
cdr3_aa: CASSYYSIIDTGELFF
cdr3_nt: TGTGCCAGCAGTTACTACTCAATCATCGACACCGGGGAGCTGTTTTTT

clone_size: NA
v_call: TRBV11-2
d_call: NA
j_call: TRBJ1-1
cdr3_aa: CASSLVGNTEAFF
cdr3_nt: TGTGCCAGCAGCTTAGTTGGAAACACTGAAGCTTTCTTT

clone_size: NA
v_call: TRBV6-5
d_call: TRBD1
j_call: TRBJ2-2
cdr3_aa: CASTRQGVTTGELFF
cdr3_nt: TGTGCCAGCACCAGACAGGGGGTAACCACCGGGGAGCTGTTTTTT

clone_size: NA
v_call: TRBV5-1
d_call: NA
j_call: TRBJ2-3
cdr3_aa: CASSPLDGLTQYF
cdr3_nt: TGCGCCAGCAGCCCCCTCGACGGACTCACGCAGTATTTT

clone_size: NA
v_call: TRBV20-1
d_call: NA
j_call: TRBJ1-1
cdr3_aa: CSASSVEAFF
cdr3_nt: TGCAGTGCTAGCAGTGTTGAAGCTTTCTTT

clone_size: NA
v_call: TRBV5-1
d_call: NA
j_call: TRBJ1-3
cdr3_aa: CASSSLGGTSGNTIYF
cdr3_nt: TGCGCCAGCAGCTCCCTCGGAGGGACCTCTGGAAACACCATATATTTT

clone_size: NA
v_call: TRBV18
d_call: TRBD2
j_call: TRBJ2-3
cdr3_aa: CASSLLAGSGDTQYF
cdr3_nt: TGTGCCAGCTCACTGCTAGCGGGAAGTGGAGATACGCAGTATTTT

clone_size: once
v_call: TRBV27
d_call: NA
j_call: TRBJ2-2
cdr3_aa: CASSPASFGELFF
cdr3_nt: TGTGCCAGCAGTCCGGCTAGCTTCGGGGAGCTGTTTTTT

clone_size: NA
v_call: TRBV18
d_call: NA
j_call: TRBJ2-6
cdr3_aa: CASSPRAVRGANVLTF
cdr3_nt: TGTGCCAGCTCACCACGGGCCGTTAGGGGGGCCAACGTCCTGACTTTC

clone_size: NA
v_call: TRBV4-3
d_call: NA
j_call: TRBJ2-2
cdr3_aa: CASSPRVGSVVTGELFF
cdr3_nt: TGCGCCAGCAGCCCTCGGGTCGGGAGCGTGGTCACCGGGGAGCTGTTTTTT

clone_size: NA
v_call: TRBV7-7
d_call: NA
j_call: TRBJ1-3
cdr3_aa: CASSPGRLSGNTIYF
cdr3_nt: TGTGCTAGCAGCCCAGGGCGGCTCTCTGGAAACACCATATATTTT

clone_size: NA
v_call: TRBV15
d_call: NA
j_call: TRBJ1-4
cdr3_aa: CATSRDPNRELNEKLFF
cdr3_nt: TGTGCCACCAGCAGAGATCCCAACAGGGAGCTTAATGAAAAACTGTTTTTT

clone_size: NA
v_call: TRBV5-1
d_call: NA
j_call: TRBJ2-7
cdr3_aa: CASSYSVTYEQYF
cdr3_nt: TGCGCCAGCAGCTACTCGGTAACCTACGAGCAGTACTTC

clone_size: NA
v_call: TRBV3-1/TRBV3-2
d_call: TRBD1
j_call: TRBJ1-2
cdr3_aa: CASSQGWDRGGHGYTF
cdr3_nt: TGTGCCAGCAGCCAAGGTTGGGACAGGGGCGGTCATGGCTACACCTTC

clone_size: NA
v_call: TRBV18
d_call: NA
j_call: TRBJ1-2
cdr3_aa: CASSPQPRVDGYTF
cdr3_nt: TGTGCCAGCTCACCACAGCCCCGTGTGGATGGCTACACCTTC

clone_size: NA
v_call: TRBV7-9
d_call: NA
j_call: TRBJ1-1
cdr3_aa: CASSLVAGTEAFF
cdr3_nt: TGTGCCAGCAGCTTGGTCGCAGGAACTGAAGCTTTCTTT

clone_size: NA
v_call: TRBV2
d_call: TRBD1
j_call: TRBJ1-3
cdr3_aa: CASSVQGAHGNTIYF
cdr3_nt: TGTGCCAGCAGCGTACAGGGGGCTCATGGAAACACCATATATTTT

clone_size: NA
v_call: TRBV18
d_call: NA
j_call: TRBJ2-3
cdr3_aa: CASSPGFGLDTQYF
cdr3_nt: TGTGCCAGCTCACCGGGATTTGGACTCGATACGCAGTATTTT

clone_size: NA
v_call: TRBV3-1/TRBV3-2
d_call: NA
j_call: TRBJ1-1
cdr3_aa: CASSQVAGVTEAFF
cdr3_nt: TGTGCCAGCAGCCAAGTCGCGGGGGTGACTGAAGCTTTCTTT

clone_size: NA
v_call: TRBV7-9
d_call: NA
j_call: TRBJ2-1
cdr3_aa: CASSLAGRGGGPYNEQFF
cdr3_nt: TGTGCCAGCAGCTTAGCTGGACGTGGAGGGGGCCCCTACAATGAGCAGTTCTTC

clone_size: NA
v_call: TRBV29-1
d_call: TRBD1
j_call: TRBJ1-1
cdr3_aa: CSVARTGGAEAFF
cdr3_nt: TGCAGCGTTGCTCGGACAGGGGGCGCAGAAGCTTTCTTT

clone_size: once
v_call: TRBV6-1
d_call: NA
j_call: TRBJ1-5
cdr3_aa: CASSDAGLPPQHF
cdr3_nt: TGTGCCAGCAGTGATGCCGGACTGCCGCCCCAGCATTTT

clone_size: NA
v_call: TRBV24-1
d_call: NA
j_call: TRBJ2-5
cdr3_aa: CATSDSRVVQETQYF
cdr3_nt: TGTGCCACCAGTGACTCTCGGGTGGTTCAAGAGACCCAGTACTTC

clone_size: NA
v_call: TRBV19
d_call: NA
j_call: TRBJ1-5
cdr3_aa: CASTPQNSYSNQPQHF
cdr3_nt: TGTGCCAGTACCCCCCAGAACTCATATAGCAATCAGCCCCAGCATTTT

clone_size: NA
v_call: TRBV5-6
d_call: TRBD1
j_call: TRBJ2-5
cdr3_aa: CASSPRGTGVETQYF
cdr3_nt: TGTGCCAGCAGCCCCAGGGGGACAGGGGTAGAGACCCAGTACTTC

clone_size: NA
v_call: TRBV7-9
d_call: NA
j_call: TRBJ1-1
cdr3_aa: CASSLVRETEAFF
cdr3_nt: TGTGCCAGCAGCTTAGTAAGGGAAACTGAAGCTTTCTTT

clone_size: once
v_call: TRBV10-3
d_call: TRBD2
j_call: TRBJ2-7
cdr3_aa: CAISAGRSSYEQYF
cdr3_nt: TGTGCCATCAGTGCCGGGAGGAGCTCCTACGAGCAGTACTTC

clone_size: NA
v_call: TRBV18
d_call: TRBD1
j_call: TRBJ1-5
cdr3_aa: CASSPDRGQPQHF
cdr3_nt: TGTGCCAGCTCACCCGACAGGGGGCAGCCCCAGCATTTT

clone_size: NA
v_call: TRBV7-2
d_call: NA
j_call: TRBJ1-2
cdr3_aa: CASSPRIVSGYTF
cdr3_nt: TGTGCCAGCAGCCCCAGGATAGTAAGCGGCTACACCTTC

clone_size: few
v_call: TRBV4-3
d_call: NA
j_call: TRBJ1-2
cdr3_aa: CASSQEVGRAGSYGYTF
cdr3_nt: TGCGCCAGCAGCCAAGAAGTCGGGCGGGCAGGGAGCTATGGCTACACCTTC

clone_size: NA
v_call: TRBV12-3/TRBV12-4
d_call: NA
j_call: TRBJ2-5
cdr3_aa: CASSLGETQYF
cdr3_nt: TGTGCCAGTAGTCTCGGGGAGACCCAGTACTTC

clone_size: NA
v_call: TRBV11-2
d_call: NA
j_call: TRBJ2-7
cdr3_aa: CASSFWTDAYEQYF
cdr3_nt: TGTGCCAGCAGCTTCTGGACGGACGCCTACGAGCAGTACTTC

clone_size: NA
v_call: TRBV5-1
d_call: NA
j_call: TRBJ1-6
cdr3_aa: CASSLMEDYNSPLHF
cdr3_nt: TGCGCCAGCAGCTTGATGGAAGACTATAATTCACCCCTCCACTTT

clone_size: few
v_call: TRBV19
d_call: TRBD1
j_call: TRBJ1-3
cdr3_aa: CASNGGQGPNTIYF
cdr3_nt: TGTGCCAGTAATGGGGGACAGGGTCCGAACACCATATATTTT

clone_size: NA
v_call: TRBV5-6
d_call: NA
j_call: TRBJ2-5
cdr3_aa: CASSSLGRKQETQYF
cdr3_nt: TGTGCCAGCAGCTCGCTGGGGAGGAAACAAGAGACCCAGTACTTC

clone_size: NA
v_call: TRBV29-1
d_call: NA
j_call: TRBJ2-7
cdr3_aa: CSVEWASERGYEQYF
cdr3_nt: TGCAGCGTTGAATGGGCTAGCGAGAGAGGCTACGAGCAGTACTTC

clone_size: NA
v_call: TRBV7-6
d_call: NA
j_call: TRBJ1-2
cdr3_aa: CASSLAVQADGYTF
cdr3_nt: TGTGCCAGCAGCTTAGCGGTACAGGCGGATGGCTACACCTTC

clone_size: NA
v_call: TRBV19
d_call: NA
j_call: TRBJ2-3
cdr3_aa: CASSIGQGGYTQYF
cdr3_nt: TGTGCCAGTAGTATAGGGCAGGGGGGATATACGCAGTATTTT

clone_size: NA
v_call: TRBV24-1
d_call: NA
j_call: TRBJ2-5
cdr3_aa: CATSDLDTGLQETQYF
cdr3_nt: TGTGCCACCAGTGATTTGGACACCGGGCTCCAAGAGACCCAGTACTTC

clone_size: NA
v_call: TRBV30
d_call: TRBD1
j_call: TRBJ2-7
cdr3_aa: CAWPTEVDRCYEQYF
cdr3_nt: TGTGCCTGGCCTACCGAGGTGGACAGGTGCTACGAGCAGTACTTC

clone_size: NA
v_call: TRBV2
d_call: NA
j_call: TRBJ2-7
cdr3_aa: CASRGARDEQYF
cdr3_nt: TGTGCCAGCAGAGGGGCGCGGGACGAGCAGTACTTC

clone_size: once
v_call: TRBV27
d_call: NA
j_call: TRBJ2-3
cdr3_aa: CASSTLQISTDTQYF
cdr3_nt: TGTGCCAGCTCCACCCTACAGATCAGCACAGATACGCAGTATTTT

clone_size: NA
v_call: TRBV27
d_call: NA
j_call: TRBJ2-7
cdr3_aa: CASSKFMGGHEQYF
cdr3_nt: TGTGCCAGCAGTAAATTCATGGGGGGCCACGAGCAGTACTTC

clone_size: NA
v_call: TRBV7-9
d_call: TRBD1
j_call: TRBJ1-3
cdr3_aa: CASSLTGAGNTIYF
cdr3_nt: TGTGCCAGCAGCTTGACAGGGGCTGGAAACACCATATATTTT

clone_size: NA
v_call: TRBV7-2
d_call: TRBD1
j_call: TRBJ2-5
cdr3_aa: CASSLVQGAHSGETQYF
cdr3_nt: TGTGCCAGCAGCTTAGTCCAGGGGGCGCATTCGGGAGAGACCCAGTACTTC

clone_size: NA
v_call: TRBV6-6
d_call: NA
j_call: TRBJ2-5
cdr3_aa: CASSRGLETQYF
cdr3_nt: TGTGCCAGCAGTCGGGGGCTCGAGACCCAGTACTTC

clone_size: NA
v_call: TRBV11-3
d_call: TRBD1
j_call: TRBJ2-3
cdr3_aa: CASSSGQGAEGTDTQYF
cdr3_nt: TGTGCCAGCAGCTCAGGACAGGGGGCGGAGGGCACAGATACGCAGTATTTT